The 26 T cell receptor beta chains given below trace back to one sample, sequenced in a study of PD-L1 blockade in urothelial cancer. As for time point: pretreatment peripheral blood. Clones were read by immunoSEQ multiplex PCR, and TCRdb kept only the in-frame ones, dropping some. The sample yields about 57,000 clones, about four fifths seen once. The source was PBMCs, collected around atezolizumab (anti-PD-L1) treatment. The receptors were gathered from an older man with urothelial cancer.

This sequence joins TRBV6-1 and TRBJ2-5; D is perhaps TRBD2 (6 bases). CDR1 is MNHNS, CDR2 SASEGT, per germline. Trimming took off 2 bases at V and 0 bases at J, with 13 bases between the two ends. CDR3 size: 16 residues. This chain's CDR3 is CASSEWDGGNQETQYF. Here the CDR3 DNA reads TGTGCCAGCAGTGAATGGGACGGGGGAAACCAAGAGACCCAGTACTTC.

The chain links TRBV7-2 to TRBJ2-5, with D tentatively TRBD1 (6 bases). Trimming cost V 1 base and J 2 bases, with 14 bases left between them. This CDR3 region has 16 residues. In germline, CDR1 is SGHTA, CDR2 FQGNSA. Written as DNA, the CDR3 is TGTGCCAGCAGCTTAGTCTGGCAGGGGTGGCAAGAGACCCAGTACTTC. Translating it yields CASSLVWQGWQETQYF.

Here the CDR3 reads CAWNYGNQPQHF. The CDR3 DNA sequence: TGTGCCTGGAATTACGGGAATCAGCCCCAGCATTTT. The rearrangement links TRBV30 to TRBJ1-5, with D unclear. The CDR3 loop spans 12 amino acids. Trimming cost V 4 bases and J 4 bases, with 8 bases left between them. The germline gives CDR1 GTSNPN, CDR2 SVGIG (reference sequence).

The chain couples TRBV30 to TRBJ2-3; no clear D gene. Germline CDR1 reads GTSNPN; CDR2 reads SVGIG (reference sequence). Trimming removed 0 bases from V and 1 base from J, with 8 bases in between. CDR3 length: 14 residues. CDR3 nucleotide sequence: TGTGCCTGGAGTGTACGTGGAGGCACAGATACGCAGTATTTT. Translated: CAWSVRGGTDTQYF.

The V gene is TRBV2, the J gene TRBJ1-1; D is uncertain. V was clipped by 8 bases and J by 1 base, with 8 bases between them. The CDR3 runs 12 residues. Germline loops: CDR1 SNHLY, CDR2 FYNNEI. CDR3 sequence: CASEGSNTEAFF. DNA for the CDR3: TGTGCCAGCGAGGGTTCGAACACTGAAGCTTTCTTT.

The V and J genes are TRBV9 and TRBJ2-1; TRBD2 matches at 10 bases. CDR3 length: 17 residues. The germline gives CDR1 SGDLS, CDR2 YYNGEE. V gave up 4 bases and J gave up 9 bases; unmatched junction bases: 16. CDR3 sequence reads: CASSSMGGSSGGGEQFF. The CDR3 nucleotides are TGTGCCAGCAGCTCAATGGGGGGGTCTAGCGGGGGCGGTGAGCAGTTCTTC. Combining the CDR3 with reference TRBV9 and TRBJ2-1 gives the whole variable domain DSGVTQTPKHLITATGQRVTLRCSPRSGDLSVYWYQQSLDQGLQFLIQYYNGEERAKGNILERFSAQQFPDLHSELNLSSLELGDSALYFCASSSMGGSSGGGEQFFGPGTRLTVL.

The sample holds one count of this clone. CDR3 region: CASSFSPTGAETF. The DNA of the CDR3 is TGTGCCAGCAGCTTCAGTCCGACAGGGGCGGAGACCTTC. J is TRBJ1-2 and V is TRBV7-9; 8 bases agree with TRBD1. Germline V gene data show CDR1 as SEHNR and CDR2 as FQNEAQ (reference sequence). This CDR3 spans 13 amino acids. V gave up 3 bases and J gave up 14 bases; unmatched junction bases: 11.

Regarding this clone: One end of the junction varies from germline; a read error may be responsible. The chain joins TRBV7-2 to TRBJ2-1; tentatively, D is TRBD2 (5 bases). The CDR3 contains 14 residues. Germline V gene data show CDR1 as SGHTA and CDR2 as FQGNSA. CDR3 protein: CASSFSGPYYEQFF. The CDR3 DNA is TGTGCCAGCAGCTTCAGCGGCCCCTACTATGAGCAGTTCTTC.

The chain uses TRBV10-2 and TRBJ2-7; 11 bases are shared with TRBD1. J gave up 3 bases and V 6 bases, and 4 bases lay outside the gene matches. The CDR3 is 14 amino acids. The germline CDR1 and CDR2 sequences are WSHSY and SAAADI. CDR3: CASRQGQGVYEQYF. CDR3 nucleotides: TGCGCCAGCAGGCAGGGACAGGGGGTCTACGAGCAGTACTTC.

This sequence joins TRBV7-9 and TRBJ1-2; D gene unclear. V lost 3 bases and J 1 base, leaving 6 bases between the germline ends. The CDR3 is 13 amino acids. Looked up from germline, CDR1 is SEHNR and CDR2 is FQNEAQ (reference sequence). CDR3: CASSLTNNYGYTF. CDR3 in DNA: TGTGCCAGCAGCTTGACAAATAACTATGGCTACACCTTC.

Written as DNA, the CDR3 is TGTGCCAGCAGTGAAGTCGGAGGACGATATCAGCCCCAGCATTTT. Translated, it gives CASSEVGGRYQPQHF. The chain has TRBV25-1 and TRBJ1-5, with D unclear. This CDR3 comprises 15 residues. Trimming cost V 2 bases and J 5 bases, with 13 bases left between them. CDR1 and CDR2 from the germline V gene are MGHDK and SYGVNS.

The V call is TRBV5-5, the J call TRBJ1-5; maybe TRBD1 (6 bases). The CDR3 is made up of 16 amino acids. The V and J ends lost 6 bases and 1 base respectively, with 17 bases between them. Germline CDR1 is SGHKS and CDR2 is YYEKEE (reference sequence). CDR3 protein: CASNHGPRGSNQPQHF. CDR3 in DNA: TGTGCCAGCAACCACGGACCGAGGGGGAGCAATCAGCCCCAGCATTTT. Full variable domain (remainder filled in from reference TRBV5-5 and TRBJ1-5): DAGVTQSPTHLIKTRGQQVTLRCSPISGHKSVSWYQQVLGQGPQFIFQYYEKEERGRGNFPDRFSARQFPNYSSELNVNALLLGDSALYLCASNHGPRGSNQPQHFGDGTRLSIL.

This chain joins TRBV19 and TRBJ2-2, with 9 positions matching TRBD1. V lost 0 bases and J lost 3; bases outside the gene matches: 2. This CDR3 contains 16 residues. The germline V gene encodes CDR1 LNHDA and CDR2 SQIVND (reference sequence). For the CDR3, the DNA is TGTGCCAGTAGTATAGACCGGGACAGGGACACCGGGGAGCTGTTTTTT. Protein sequence: CASSIDRDRDTGELFF.

CDR3 nucleotides: TGTGCCAGCTCACCACGACTGTTAACAGGGGGCTATGGCTACACCTTC. Amino acid sequence: CASSPRLLTGGYGYTF. The rearrangement joins TRBV18 to TRBJ1-2, with TRBD1 identical over 8 bases. The V gene's germline CDR1 is KGHSH and CDR2 LQKENI. The CDR3 sequence is 16 residues long. V was pared by 1 base and J by 4 bases, with 8 bases of the junction left unmatched.

This clone was observed once. CDR3 residues: CASSVGQDTGELFF. The CDR3 DNA reads as TGTGCCAGCAGCGTGGGACAGGACACCGGGGAGCTGTTTTTT. The genes are TRBV9 and TRBJ2-2; 8 bases agree with TRBD1. This CDR3 contains 14 residues. J gave up 3 bases and V 2 bases, and 0 bases lay outside the gene matches. Germline V gene data show CDR1 as SGDLS and CDR2 as YYNGEE.

The V and J genes are TRBV7-9 and TRBJ1-1; the D gene is possibly TRBD1 (5 bases). V dropped 2 bases and J dropped 1 base, with 14 bases sitting between them. The CDR3 has 16 residues. Germline lookup yields CDR1 SEHNR and CDR2 FQNEAQ (reference sequence). Here the CDR3 reads CASSLQGLIGNTEAFF. DNA for the CDR3: TGTGCCAGCAGCTTACAGGGTCTGATTGGGAACACTGAAGCTTTCTTT.

The gene calls are TRBV10-3 and TRBJ2-5; 8 bases match TRBD1. Losses at the gene ends were 10 bases for V and 5 bases for J; bases not matched to a gene: 9. Germline CDR1 reads ENHRY; CDR2 reads SYGVKD. There are 13 residues in the CDR3. The CDR3 DNA reads as TGTGCCACCTATCAGGGGGCTGGGGAGACCCAGTACTTC. This encodes CATYQGAGETQYF.

This chain joins TRBV6-5 and TRBJ2-7, with TRBD2 matching 8 bases. The CDR3 has 14 residues. The trim removed 10 bases at V and 6 bases at J, leaving 14 bases unmatched. CDR1 and CDR2 from the germline V gene are MNHEY and SVGAGI. The CDR3 is CAIRAGEQSIEQYF. The CDR3 nucleotides are TGTGCCATCAGAGCGGGGGAACAGTCAATCGAGCAGTACTTC.

The J gene is TRBJ1-2, the V gene TRBV30, with TRBD1 as a possible D gene (6 bases). Trimming pared 6 bases from V and 6 bases from J, leaving 11 bases between. This CDR3 has 11 amino acids. Germline-derived CDR1 and CDR2 are GTSNPN and SVGIG (reference sequence). Here the CDR3 DNA reads TGTGCCTGTGGGGGGGGCCATGGCTACACCTTC. Translated, it gives CACGGGHGYTF. Full variable domain (missing parts from reference TRBV30 and TRBJ1-2): SQTIHQWPATLVQPVGSPLSLECTVEGTSNPNLYWYRQAAGRGLQLLFYSVGIGQISSEVPQNLSASRPQDRQFILSSKKLLLSDSGFYLCACGGGHGYTFGSGTRLTVV.

The chain joins TRBV5-5 to TRBJ2-7; TRBD2 aligns across 9 bases. The J segment lost 6 bases and the V segment lost 3 bases, leaving 7 bases of the junction unmatched. The CDR3 is 14 amino acids. The V gene's germline CDR1 is SGHKS and CDR2 YYEKEE (reference sequence). CDR3 sequence reads: CASSYSGSNLEQYF. As DNA, the CDR3 is TGTGCCAGCAGCTATAGCGGGAGTAACCTCGAGCAGTACTTC.

This rearrangement joins TRBV2 to TRBJ2-5, with 7 nucleotides matching TRBD2. Germline V gene lookup returns CDR1 SNHLY and CDR2 FYNNEI. CDR3 length: 18 amino acids. V was pared by 6 bases and J by 1 base, with 17 bases of the junction left unmatched. The CDR3 loop reads CASSARGGELEAQETQYF. CDR3 in DNA: TGTGCCAGCAGCGCCCGGGGAGGGGAACTGGAAGCCCAAGAGACCCAGTACTTC.

The chain combines TRBV5-1 with TRBJ2-1; 8 nucleotides agree with TRBD2. V lost 4 bases and J lost 9; bases outside the gene matches: 18. Germline values: CDR1 SGHRS, CDR2 YFSETQ. The CDR3 loop spans 17 amino acids. The DNA for the CDR3 is TGCGCCAGCAGCCCTTCGGGGGGGCCTGGGGGTGGTGGTGAGCAGTTCTTC. Protein sequence: CASSPSGGPGGGGEQFF. Drawing the rest from reference TRBV5-1 and TRBJ2-1, the complete variable domain is KAGVTQTPRYLIKTRGQQVTLSCSPISGHRSVSWYQQTPGQGLQFLFEYFSETQRNKGNFPGRFSGRQFSNSRSEMNVSTLELGDSALYLCASSPSGGPGGGGEQFFGPGTRLTVL.

The J gene is TRBJ1-1, the V gene TRBV2; D is unclear. With 3 bases removed from V and 0 bases from J, the gap between germline ends came to 8 bases. CDR3 size: 14 residues. Germline V CDR1 and CDR2: SNHLY, FYNNEI. The CDR3 loop reads CASSDRGLNTEAFF. The CDR3 coding sequence is TGTGCCAGCAGTGATCGAGGTCTGAACACTGAAGCTTTCTTT.

The chain carries TRBV11-1 and TRBJ2-1; weak D call: TRBD2 (6 bases). Between the trimmed V and J ends, which lost 10 bases and 5 bases, there was a span of 15 bases. Germline assignment: CDR1 SGHAT and CDR2 FQDESV (reference sequence). This CDR3 has 13 amino acids. The CDR3 region has the DNA TGTGCCACCGGTATCGGGGGTGACAATGAGCAGTTCTTC. It specifies CATGIGGDNEQFF.

The chain uses TRBV5-1 and TRBJ1-1, with 10 bases identical to TRBD1. The CDR3 length is 15 residues. Losses at the gene ends were 4 bases for V and 6 bases for J; bases not matched to a gene: 9. CDR1 and CDR2 (germline): SGHRS, YFSETQ. The CDR3 sequence: CASSDYRDRGSEAFF. CDR3 nucleotides: TGCGCCAGCAGCGACTACCGGGACAGGGGTTCTGAAGCTTTCTTT.

The chain is built from TRBV19 and TRBJ2-1; a weak D match, TRBD2 (6 bases). Germline CDR1 reads LNHDA; CDR2 reads SQIVND (reference sequence). This CDR3 is built from 17 residues. V lost 1 base to trimming and J lost 0 bases, with 13 bases between them. CDR3 amino acids: CASSIVSTGVSYNEQFF. The CDR3, as DNA: TGTGCCAGTAGTATAGTCAGCACGGGAGTCTCCTACAATGAGCAGTTCTTC.